This T cell receptor beta chain was observed in a study of beta chain features in type 1 diabetes. Findings and limits, study-wide: Across all four CD4+ subsets, people with type 1 diabetes showed modestly shorter TCRB CDR3s.

Cells sorted by CD45RO/CCR7/CD25/CD127/CD95/CD27 comprised CD4+ naive, central memory, regulatory and stem cell-like memory cells. V was shortened by 0 bases and J by 2 bases, with 12 bases between the two germline ends. The CDR3 covers 15 residues. Germline CDR1 and CDR2: SGDLS and YYNGEE. Investigators reverse transcribed all isolated RNA, so they sequenced expressed TCRB transcripts. The assay was immunoSEQ multiplex PCR, and TCRdb's table has in-frame clones only and misses some. The table shows 250,000 to 300,000 clones, with roughly a quarter occurring only once. This clone was counted only a few times. Its antigen is unidentified.

This TCR was sampled from a woman younger than 45 with type 1 diabetes. The V gene is TRBV9, the J gene TRBJ2-7; D not certain. The sample comprised naive CD4+ T cells from blood. CDR3 coding DNA: TGTGCCAGCAGCGTAGGTACGGTCTCGACCTACGAGCAGTACTTC. Translating gives CASSVGTVSTYEQYF.